The rows below give T cell receptor beta chains drawn from one sample of a study of OX40 agonist ivuxolimab in advanced cancers. The table came from immunoSEQ multiplex PCR; TCRdb's copy has only in-frame clones and leaves some out. This table has about 100,000 clones, around 91% appearing once. Sequenced here: CD4+ or CD8+ T cells sorted from blood, sampled in a trial of the OX40 agonist ivuxolimab. These receptor sequences come from an adult with an advanced solid tumor such as melanoma, head and neck, liver or kidney cancer. CDR3s include the opening cysteine and the closing phenylalanine or tryptophan. Fields, in order: clone size, V gene, D gene, J gene, CDR3 DNA, CDR3 protein. D genes are given only for firm matches. For some rows the clone size is stated as once, few or many, or as a class when expanded; others skip it.

>.|TRBV5-4|.|TRBJ2-7
TGTGCCAGCAGTCCCTACCTGGGGCGAGCGGGCTCCTACGAGCAGTACTTC
CASSPYLGRAGSYEQYF
>.|TRBV20-1|.|TRBJ1-4
TGCAGTGCTAGAGATTTAGGAAAACTGTTTTTT
CSARDLGKLFF
>.|TRBV11-2|TRBD2|TRBJ2-1
TGTGCCAGCAGCTTAAGGCTAGCGGGTTACAATGAGCAGTTCTTC
CASSLRLAGYNEQFF
>once|TRBV11-3|TRBD2|TRBJ2-7
TGTGCCAGCAGCTTTGGACCGGGACTAGTTTACGAGCAGTACTTC
CASSFGPGLVYEQYF
>.|TRBV11-3|TRBD2|TRBJ2-3
TGTGCCAGCAGCAAAGGACTAGCGGAATACACAGATACGCAGTATTTT
CASSKGLAEYTDTQYF
>.|TRBV7-9|.|TRBJ1-4
TGTGCCAGCAGCTTAGGACAGTATAATGAAAAACTGTTTTTT
CASSLGQYNEKLFF
>.|TRBV10-1|.|TRBJ2-1
TGCGCCAGCAGTGAGTCGCTAGCGAATGAGCAGTTCTTC
CASSESLANEQFF
>.|TRBV11-3|.|TRBJ1-1
TGTGCCAGCAGCTTAGACAGTAACACTGAAGCTTTCTTT
CASSLDSNTEAFF
>.|TRBV6-5|.|TRBJ2-4
TGTGCCAGCAGTTACGCCCCATCGGCGGGGAACATTCAGTACTTC
CASSYAPSAGNIQYF
>.|TRBV29-1|.|TRBJ2-5
TGCAGCGTTGAATTAGTGGAGGCCCAGTACTTC
CSVELVEAQYF
>.|TRBV7-2|TRBD1|TRBJ1-4
TGTGCCAGCAGCGCGGACAGGTTGACTAATGAAAAACTGTTTTTT
CASSADRLTNEKLFF
>.|TRBV5-1|.|TRBJ2-1
TGCGCCAGCAGCTTGGGGCGGAGCTCCTACAATGAGCAGTTCTTC
CASSLGRSSYNEQFF
>.|TRBV11-2|.|TRBJ1-1
TGTGCCAGCACTAGACAGGATAAGGGTGAAGCTTTCTTT
CASTRQDKGEAFF
>.|TRBV27|TRBD2|TRBJ2-5
TGTGCCAGCCGGGTTATGGGGGGGAAGACCCAGTACTTC
CASRVMGGKTQYF
>.|TRBV27|.|TRBJ1-1
TGTGCCAGCAGTTTTTCCAGGCAGAACACTGAAGCTTTCTTT
CASSFSRQNTEAFF
>.|TRBV6-1|.|TRBJ2-1
TGTGCCACCAGGGTAACAACGGATGAGCAGTTCTTC
CATRVTTDEQFF
>.|TRBV11-3|.|TRBJ2-1
TGTGCCAGCACCAAGGACAGCAATGAGCAGTTCTTC
CASTKDSNEQFF
>.|TRBV7-3|.|TRBJ1-2
TGTGCCAGCAGCTTAACTACCGGGCCCTCCTATGGCTACACCTTC
CASSLTTGPSYGYTF
>.|TRBV5-1|.|TRBJ1-6
TGCGCCAGCAGCTTAGGTCAGTCAAATTCACCCCTCCACTTT
CASSLGQSNSPLHF
>.|TRBV5-1|.|TRBJ1-6
TGCGCCAGCAGCTTGGGAGGGGTCGCCTATAATTCACCCCTCCACTTT
CASSLGGVAYNSPLHF
>.|TRBV29-1|.|TRBJ2-7
TGCAGTACGCTCCGGGACAATGATCTGTACTTC
CSTLRDNDLYF
>.|TRBV9|.|TRBJ2-1
TGTGCCAGCAGCGTCGGCTCCGGTGAGCAGTTCTTC
CASSVGSGEQFF
>.|TRBV27|.|TRBJ2-1
TGTGCCAGCAGCGCTCCCCGACTAGGTGGCAATGAGCAGTTCTTC
CASSAPRLGGNEQFF
>.|TRBV25-1|TRBD2|TRBJ2-1
TGTGCCAGCAGTGTAGCTAGCGGGGCATACAATGAGCAGTTCTTC
CASSVASGAYNEQFF
>few|TRBV9|.|TRBJ1-1
TGTGCCAGCAGCACCCGGGGCTTTGGCACTGAAGCTTTCTTT
CASSTRGFGTEAFF
>.|TRBV2|.|TRBJ1-1
TGTGCCAGCAGCGAGTCATGGGTTTTTAGTCTGAACACTGAAGCTTTCTTT
CASSESWVFSLNTEAFF
>.|TRBV21-1|.|TRBJ1-2
TGTGCCTCGAACAGCAGCTATGGCTACACCTTC
CASNSSYGYTF
>.|TRBV19|TRBD2|TRBJ2-1
TGTGCCAGTAGTATATTGGCGGGGGGGCCGAGTGAGCAGTTCTTC
CASSILAGGPSEQFF
>.|TRBV21-1|.|TRBJ1-6
TGTGCCAGCAGCAAAGGCGAGGGCTTCACGGGAAATTCACCCCTCCACTTT
CASSKGEGFTGNSPLHF
>.|TRBV5-1|.|TRBJ2-2
TGCGCCAGCAGCCCGGACACCTACACCGGGGAGCTGTTTTTT
CASSPDTYTGELFF
>.|TRBV5-4|TRBD2|TRBJ2-1
TGTGCCAGCAGCCAAGCTGCGGGGGAGGTTTACAATGAGCAGTTCTTC
CASSQAAGEVYNEQFF
>few|TRBV28|TRBD2|TRBJ2-3
TGTGCCAGCAGTCTGCGACTAGCCACAGATACGCAGTATTTT
CASSLRLATDTQYF
>.|TRBV5-1|TRBD2|TRBJ2-7
TGCGCCAGCAGAGGGACAAGCGGGAGTGACGAGCAGTACTTC
CASRGTSGSDEQYF
>.|TRBV28|TRBD2|TRBJ2-1
TGTGCCAGCCTGACTAGCGGGAAAGGTTGGAATGAGCAGTTCTTC
CASLTSGKGWNEQFF
>.|TRBV5-4|.|TRBJ2-2
TGTGCCAGCAGCCCACGACAGCTGAACACCGGGGAGCTGTTTTTT
CASSPRQLNTGELFF
>.|TRBV5-5|TRBD1|TRBJ2-7
TGTGCCAGCAGCTTGGCAGGGGGCAACTACGAGCAGTACTTC
CASSLAGGNYEQYF
>few|TRBV10-3|.|TRBJ1-1
TGTGCCATCAGTGAGCCCGGTATCGAAGCTTTCTTT
CAISEPGIEAFF
>.|TRBV7-3|.|TRBJ2-7
TGTGCCAGCAGCTTAATGGGGCAGGGAGTAGAGCTCCAGTACTTC
CASSLMGQGVELQYF
>.|TRBV7-6|TRBD1|TRBJ1-1
TGTGCCAGCAGCGCTGGGACAGGGTATGGAGGCACTGAAGCTTTCTTT
CASSAGTGYGGTEAFF
>.|TRBV5-1|.|TRBJ1-4
TGCGCCAGCAGCTTGGCCGGAGGGGGGCGGGAAAAACTGTTTTTT
CASSLAGGGREKLFF
>few|TRBV2|TRBD1|TRBJ2-5
TGTGCCAGCAGCGGTCGAAGGACAGGGGAACAAGAGACCCAGTACTTC
CASSGRRTGEQETQYF
>.|TRBV27|.|TRBJ1-3
TGTGCCAGCACTGGTCCTGGAAACACCATATATTTT
CASTGPGNTIYF
>.|TRBV11-1|.|TRBJ2-3
TGTGCCAGCAGCTTAGTATCGAAAAGCACAGATACGCAGTATTTT
CASSLVSKSTDTQYF
>.|TRBV4-2|.|TRBJ1-2
TGTGCCAGCAGCCAAGCCTGGACGGATTATGGCTACACCTTC
CASSQAWTDYGYTF
>.|TRBV2|.|TRBJ2-7
TGTGCCAGCAGTGGGAGCCAGAGGAACAACGAGCAGTACTTC
CASSGSQRNNEQYF
>.|TRBV5-1|.|TRBJ1-3
TGCGCCAGCAGCAAGGGGGAAATCGGAAACACCATATATTTT
CASSKGEIGNTIYF
>once|TRBV5-8|TRBD1|TRBJ2-7
TGTGCCAGCAGCCTAGGACAGGGACACTCCTACGAGCAGTACTTC
CASSLGQGHSYEQYF
>.|TRBV19|TRBD1|TRBJ1-5
TGTGCCAGTAGTATACCCTGGACAGGGGTTTTTCAGCCCCAGCATTTT
CASSIPWTGVFQPQHF
>.|TRBV28|.|TRBJ1-4
TGTGCCAGCTCCTCAGGGTCGACTAATGAAAAACTGTTTTTT
CASSSGSTNEKLFF
>.|TRBV5-1|.|TRBJ2-3
TGCGCCAGCAGCTTGTCAGGGGGCGGGATAGCGGGATCCTTCGCAGATACGCAGTATTTT
CASSLSGGGIAGSFADTQYF
>.|TRBV5-1|TRBD2|TRBJ2-1
TGCGCCAGCAGCTTGGAGGGCGGGAGCTGGGATGAGCAGTTCTTC
CASSLEGGSWDEQFF
>.|TRBV10-2|.|TRBJ1-2
TGCGCCAGCAGTGAGCAGATCAACTATGGCTACACCTTC
CASSEQINYGYTF
>.|TRBV14|.|TRBJ2-3
TGTGCCAGCAGCCCCACAGGGCGTTTCGGACTTCCGACAGATACGCAGTATTTT
CASSPTGRFGLPTDTQYF
>.|TRBV9|.|TRBJ2-3
TGTGCCAGCAGCGTGGGATCAGGGGTGCGGGATACGCAGTATTTT
CASSVGSGVRDTQYF
>.|TRBV9|TRBD2|TRBJ2-1
TGTGCCAGCAGCGTTTGGCTAGCGGGGAACAATGAGCAGTTCTTC
CASSVWLAGNNEQFF
>.|TRBV7-2|.|TRBJ2-7
TGTGCCAGCAGCCTTGACAGGACAAGAGAGCAGTACTTC
CASSLDRTREQYF
>.|TRBV10-3|TRBD1|TRBJ1-6
TGTGCCATCAGTGAGTCCCAGGGGGAAAATTCACCCCTCCACTTT
CAISESQGENSPLHF
>once|TRBV11-1|TRBD2|TRBJ2-5
TGTGCCAGCAGCACGACGGGACTAGCGGGAGTAAAGACCCAGTACTTC
CASSTTGLAGVKTQYF
>few|TRBV19|.|TRBJ2-5
TGTGCCAGTAGTATGAGCCGAGAGACCCAGTACTTC
CASSMSRETQYF